One and the same sample provided the 17 T cell receptor beta chains below, sequenced in a study of blood T cell repertoires in COVID-19. Using immunoSEQ multiplex PCR, the repertoire was profiled, and TCRdb retains in-frame clones only, with some absent. This sample has more than 75,000 clones; around 90% occur once, and the top ten carry 4.8%. Sequencing input: peripheral blood. These receptors were taken from a woman aged 80 or over with active COVID-19.

This sequence joins TRBV7-7 and TRBJ2-2; the D gene is possibly TRBD2 (6 bases). The CDR3 is made up of 15 amino acids. V gave up 5 bases and J gave up 3 bases, with 13 bases separating them. The germline V gene has CDR1 SSHAT and CDR2 FNYEAQ (reference sequence). This chain's CDR3 is CASSPRRGDTGELFF. The CDR3 region has the DNA TGTGCCAGCAGCCCAAGGAGGGGTGACACCGGGGAGCTGTTTTTT.

This chain joins TRBV12-3 or TRBV12-4 and TRBJ2-3; D is unclear. The CDR3 consists of 13 residues. Trimming removed 6 bases from V and 4 bases from J, with 11 bases in between. The CDR3 DNA sequence: TGTGCCAGCAGCCTTAGTGAGGCAGATACGCAGTATTTT. Translated, it gives CASSLSEADTQYF.

The chain recombines TRBV7-6 with TRBJ2-3, with TRBD2 as a possible D gene (5 bases). Looked up from germline, CDR1 is SGHVS and CDR2 is FNYEAQ. CDR3 length equals 14 residues. The ends were cut back, 5 bases at V and 4 bases at J, with 13 bases in the middle. CDR3 nucleotides: TGTGCCAGCAGCCCTCAGCGGTTCGCAGATACGCAGTATTTT. This translates into CASSPQRFADTQYF. The whole variable domain, filled in from reference TRBV7-6 and TRBJ2-3, reads GAGVSQSPRYKVTKRGQDVALRCDPISGHVSLYWYRQALGQGPEFLTYFNYEAQQDKSGLPNDRFSAERPEGSISTLTIQRTEQRDSAMYRCASSPQRFADTQYFGPGTRLTVL.

This rearrangement joins TRBV29-1 to TRBJ1-5; D is ambiguous. CDR1 is SQVTM, CDR2 ANQGSEA, per germline. CDR3 length equals 12 residues. The ends were cut back, 4 bases at V and 1 base at J, with 5 bases in the middle. The CDR3 DNA reads TGCAGCGTTGGACACAGCAATCAGCCCCAGCATTTT. Translation gives CSVGHSNQPQHF.

The chain joins TRBV7-2 to TRBJ2-3, with TRBD2 matching 7 bases. Germline V gene lookup returns CDR1 SGHTA and CDR2 FQGNSA. The CDR3 loop spans 14 amino acids. Losses at the gene ends were 4 bases for V and 6 bases for J; bases not matched to a gene: 7. The CDR3 region is CASSWSGIGDTQYF. CDR3 sequence (DNA): TGTGCCAGCAGCTGGAGCGGGATAGGGGATACGCAGTATTTT.

The chain couples TRBV18 to TRBJ2-4; D is unclear. The germline V gene has CDR1 KGHSH and CDR2 LQKENI. The CDR3 is made up of 17 amino acids. The ends were cut back, 3 bases at V and 0 bases at J, with 15 bases in the middle. This CDR3 is CASSPLSRNLAKNIQYF. CDR3 sequence (DNA): TGTGCCAGCTCACCTCTGTCCCGAAACTTAGCCAAAAACATTCAGTACTTC.

CDR3: CASSILQGYEQYF. CDR3 bases: TGTGCCAGCAGCATATTACAGGGTTACGAGCAGTACTTC. The chain combines TRBV5-6 with TRBJ2-7, with a tentative D call TRBD1 (6 bases). V was shortened by 4 bases and J by 4 bases, with 12 bases between the two germline ends. Germline CDR1 and CDR2: SGHDT and YYEEEE. The CDR3 spans 13 residues.

V gene TRBV5-4 combines with J gene TRBJ2-7, with TRBD2 identical over 11 bases. The CDR3 is 15 residues long. The V segment lost 5 bases and the J segment 2 bases; nucleotides outside the gene matches: 6. The V gene's germline CDR1 is SGHNT and CDR2 YYREEE (reference sequence). The CDR3 spells CASRFLAGGPYEQYF. CDR3 nucleotide sequence: TGTGCCAGCAGATTCTTAGCGGGAGGGCCCTACGAGCAGTACTTC. The full variable domain, with the rest looked up from reference TRBV5-4 and TRBJ2-7, is ETGVTQSPTHLIKTRGQQVTLRCSSQSGHNTVSWYQQALGQGPQFIFQYYREEENGRGNFPPRFSGLQFPNYSSELNVNALELDDSALYLCASRFLAGGPYEQYFGPGTRLTVT.

The chain has TRBV19 and TRBJ2-1; D is unclear. The ends were cut back, 3 bases at V and 4 bases at J, with 13 bases in the middle. Germline V gene lookup returns CDR1 LNHDA and CDR2 SQIVND (reference sequence). This CDR3 has 15 amino acids. DNA of the CDR3: TGTGCCAGTAGTATGTCCCGGCTAGATTACAATGAGCAGTTCTTC. This gives the protein CASSMSRLDYNEQFF. The variable domain in full, completed from reference TRBV19 and TRBJ2-1, reads DGGITQSPKYLFRKEGQNVTLSCEQNLNHDAMYWYRQDPGQGLRLIYYSQIVNDFQKGDIAEGYSVSREKKESFPLTVTSAQKNPTAFYLCASSMSRLDYNEQFFGPGTRLTVL.

The chain carries TRBV4-3 and TRBJ2-3; tentatively, D is TRBD2 (6 bases). CDR3 length equals 14 residues. Trimming stripped 4 bases from V and 5 bases from J, with 13 bases between. Germline V gives CDR1 LGHNA, CDR2 YSLEER. The CDR3 DNA reads as TGCGCCAGCAGCCCTCGTGGAGCGGGAGATACGCAGTATTTT. This translates into CASSPRGAGDTQYF.

This clone was counted once. This sequence joins TRBV30 and TRBJ1-1, with D possibly matching TRBD1 (6 bases). The V end was cut by 3 bases, the J end by 3 bases, with 11 bases between. Per the germline V gene, CDR1 is GTSNPN and CDR2 is SVGIG (reference sequence). The CDR3 length is 13 residues. The DNA of the CDR3 is TGTGCCTGGAGCAAAGACAGGTACACTGAAGCTTTCTTT. This sequence encodes CAWSKDRYTEAFF.

This clone was seen just once. The chain carries TRBV5-5 and TRBJ2-2; D ambiguous. The V and J ends lost 1 base and 3 bases respectively, with 13 bases between them. CDR1 is SGHKS, CDR2 YYEKEE, per germline (reference sequence). There are 16 residues in the CDR3. The CDR3 is CASSLFGQVDTGELFF. Written as DNA, the CDR3 is TGTGCCAGCAGCTTGTTTGGGCAGGTGGACACCGGGGAGCTGTTTTTT.

The chain uses TRBV4-1 and TRBJ1-2; 8 bases line up with TRBD1. Germline V gene data show CDR1 as MGHRA and CDR2 as YSYEKL. The CDR3 loop spans 17 amino acids. J was trimmed by 8 bases and V by 7 bases; bases with no gene match: 21. As DNA, the CDR3 is TGCGCCAGCACCCCCGGGTCAGGGGGCAGTTTCGCTTTCGGCTACACCTTC. Translation: CASTPGSGGSFAFGYTF.

CDR3 loop: CASSLVGWGDTQYF. The CDR3, as DNA: TGTGCCAGCAGCCTCGTGGGCTGGGGCGATACGCAGTATTTT. V gene TRBV14 combines with J gene TRBJ2-3, with a weak D call TRBD1 (5 bases). The CDR3 has 14 amino acids. Between the trimmed V and J ends, which lost 4 bases and 6 bases, there was a span of 14 bases. Germline loops: CDR1 SGHDN, CDR2 FVKESK.

The chain couples TRBV7-3 to TRBJ2-2; 8 bases map to TRBD2. This CDR3 comprises 14 residues. The V gene's germline CDR1 is SGHTA and CDR2 FQGTGA. V dropped 6 bases and J dropped 7; count of bases not matched to a gene: 7. The CDR3 coding sequence is TGTGCCAGCAGACGAGCGGGAGACCACGGGGAGCTGTTTTTT. Its protein product is CASRRAGDHGELFF. The full variable domain, rest sourced from reference TRBV7-3 and TRBJ2-2, is GAGVSQTPSNKVTEKGKYVELRCDPISGHTALYWYRQSLGQGPEFLIYFQGTGAADDSGLPNDRFFAVRPEGSVSTLKIQRTERGDSAVYLCASRRAGDHGELFFGEGSRLTVL.

J is TRBJ1-5 and V is TRBV27; TRBD1 matches 9 bases. Losses at the gene ends were 6 bases for V and 5 bases for J; bases not matched to a gene: 8. Germline loops: CDR1 MNHEY, CDR2 SMNVEV (reference sequence). The CDR3 loop spans 15 amino acids. CDR3 region: CASRSGQGFHQPQHF. CDR3 in DNA: TGTGCCAGCAGGTCGGGACAGGGATTCCATCAGCCCCAGCATTTT.

The chain uses TRBV4-3 and TRBJ1-5; TRBD1 is a possible D gene (6 bases). Trimming stripped 0 bases from V and 6 bases from J, with 12 bases between. This CDR3 is built from 15 residues. Germline CDR1 and CDR2: LGHNA and YSLEER. The chain's CDR3 is CASSQDGGAAQPQHF. As DNA, the CDR3 is TGCGCCAGCAGCCAAGATGGGGGGGCCGCTCAGCCCCAGCATTTT.